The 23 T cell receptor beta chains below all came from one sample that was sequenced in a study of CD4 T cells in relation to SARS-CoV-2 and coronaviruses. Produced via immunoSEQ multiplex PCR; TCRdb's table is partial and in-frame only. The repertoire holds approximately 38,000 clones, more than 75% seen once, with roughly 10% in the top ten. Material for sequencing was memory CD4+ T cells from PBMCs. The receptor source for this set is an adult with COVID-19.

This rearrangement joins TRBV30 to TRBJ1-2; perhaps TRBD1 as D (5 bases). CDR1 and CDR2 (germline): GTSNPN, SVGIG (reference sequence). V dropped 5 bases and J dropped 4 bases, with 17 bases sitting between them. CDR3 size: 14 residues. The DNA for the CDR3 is TGTGCCTGGGTTGGGTTGGGGGGAGCCTATGGCTACACCTTC. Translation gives CAWVGLGGAYGYTF.

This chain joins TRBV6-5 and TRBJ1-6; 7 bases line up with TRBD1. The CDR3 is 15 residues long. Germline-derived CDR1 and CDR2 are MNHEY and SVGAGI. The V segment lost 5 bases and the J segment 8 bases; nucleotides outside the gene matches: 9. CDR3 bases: TGTGCCAGCAGTATGTCGGGACAGAGAGATTCACCCCTCCACTTT. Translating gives CASSMSGQRDSPLHF.

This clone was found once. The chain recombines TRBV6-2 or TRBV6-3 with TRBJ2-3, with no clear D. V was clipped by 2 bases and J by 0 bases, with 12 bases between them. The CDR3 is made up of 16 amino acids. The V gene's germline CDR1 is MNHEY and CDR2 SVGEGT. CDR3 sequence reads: CASSYEAPASTDTQYF. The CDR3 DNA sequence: TGTGCCAGCAGTTACGAGGCCCCAGCTAGCACAGATACGCAGTATTTT.

CDR3 bases: TGTGCCAGCAGTGACTCCACAGGGGAGTCCTACAATGAGCAGTTCTTC. This encodes CASSDSTGESYNEQFF. The chain recombines TRBV6-4 with TRBJ2-1, with 7 bases that match TRBD1. This CDR3 comprises 16 residues. Germline V gene data show CDR1 as MRHNA and CDR2 as SNTAGT. With 0 bases clipped from V and 1 base from J, the junction kept 3 bases outside the gene matches.

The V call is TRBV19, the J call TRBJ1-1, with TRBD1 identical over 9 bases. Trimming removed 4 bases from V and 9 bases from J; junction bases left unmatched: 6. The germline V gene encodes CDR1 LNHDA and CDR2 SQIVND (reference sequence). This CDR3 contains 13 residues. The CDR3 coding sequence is TGTGCCAGTAGTAAGACCGGGACAGGGCAAGCTTTCTTT. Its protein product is CASSKTGTGQAFF.

The CDR3 is CATTVSTNEKLFF. Here the CDR3 DNA reads TGTGCCACCACCGTATCAACTAATGAAAAACTGTTTTTT. This chain connects TRBV15 to TRBJ1-4; the D is unclear. V gave up 7 bases and J gave up 0 bases, with 6 bases separating them. Germline CDR1 LNHNV, CDR2 YYDKDF (reference sequence). This CDR3 comprises 13 residues.

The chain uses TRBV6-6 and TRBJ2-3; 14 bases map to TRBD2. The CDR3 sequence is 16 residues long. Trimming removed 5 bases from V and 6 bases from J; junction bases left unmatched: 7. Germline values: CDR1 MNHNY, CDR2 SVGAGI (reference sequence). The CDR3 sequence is CASSRTSGGQGDTQYF. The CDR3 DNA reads TGTGCCAGCAGTCGGACTAGCGGGGGGCAGGGGGATACGCAGTATTTT.

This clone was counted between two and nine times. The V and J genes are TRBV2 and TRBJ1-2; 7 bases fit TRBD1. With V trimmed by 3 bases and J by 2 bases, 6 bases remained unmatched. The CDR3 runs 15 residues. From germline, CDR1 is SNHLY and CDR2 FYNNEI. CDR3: CASSDRAGGNYGYTF. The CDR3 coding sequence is TGTGCCAGCAGTGATAGGGCAGGGGGAAACTATGGCTACACCTTC.

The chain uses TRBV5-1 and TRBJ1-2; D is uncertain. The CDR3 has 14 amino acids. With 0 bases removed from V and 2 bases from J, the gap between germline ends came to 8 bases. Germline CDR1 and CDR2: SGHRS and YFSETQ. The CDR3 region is CASSLDTANYGYTF. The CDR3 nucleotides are TGCGCCAGCAGCTTGGATACAGCAAACTATGGCTACACCTTC.

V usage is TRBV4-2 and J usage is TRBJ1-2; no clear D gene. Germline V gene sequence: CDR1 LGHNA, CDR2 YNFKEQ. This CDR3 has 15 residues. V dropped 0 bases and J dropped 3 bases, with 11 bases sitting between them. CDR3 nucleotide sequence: TGTGCCAGCAGCCAAGATGACCGGGCGGACTATGGCTACACCTTC. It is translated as CASSQDDRADYGYTF.

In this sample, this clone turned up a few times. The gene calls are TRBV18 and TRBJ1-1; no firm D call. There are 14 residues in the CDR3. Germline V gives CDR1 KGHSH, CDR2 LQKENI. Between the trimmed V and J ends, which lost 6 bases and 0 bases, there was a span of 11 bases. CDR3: CASSQATMNTEAFF. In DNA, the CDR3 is TGTGCCAGCTCGCAGGCTACAATGAACACTGAAGCTTTCTTT.

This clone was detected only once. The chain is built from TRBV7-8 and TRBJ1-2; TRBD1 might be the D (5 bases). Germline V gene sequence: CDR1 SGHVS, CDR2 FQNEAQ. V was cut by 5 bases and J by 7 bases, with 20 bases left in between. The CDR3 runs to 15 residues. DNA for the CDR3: TGTGCCAGCAGCCATCCAGGGTTACAGGTTTCTGGCTACACCTTC. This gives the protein CASSHPGLQVSGYTF.

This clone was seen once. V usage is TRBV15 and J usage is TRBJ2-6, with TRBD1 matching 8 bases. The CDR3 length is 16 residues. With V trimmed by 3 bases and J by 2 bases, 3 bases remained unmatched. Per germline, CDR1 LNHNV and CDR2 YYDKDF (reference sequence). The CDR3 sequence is CATSRDRVPGANVLTF. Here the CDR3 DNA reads TGTGCCACCAGCAGGGACAGGGTCCCTGGGGCCAACGTCCTGACTTTC.

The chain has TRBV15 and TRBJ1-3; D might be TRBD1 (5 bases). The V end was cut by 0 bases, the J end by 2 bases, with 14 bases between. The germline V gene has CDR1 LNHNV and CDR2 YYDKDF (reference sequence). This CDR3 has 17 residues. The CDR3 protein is CATSRDLDKTAGNTIYF. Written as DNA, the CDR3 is TGTGCCACCAGCAGAGATCTGGACAAAACCGCTGGAAACACCATATATTTT.

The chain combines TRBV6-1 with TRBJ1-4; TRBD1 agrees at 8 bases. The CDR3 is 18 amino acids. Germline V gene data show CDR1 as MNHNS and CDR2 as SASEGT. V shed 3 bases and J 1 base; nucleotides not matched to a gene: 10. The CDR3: CASSEGDRGYGTNEKLFF. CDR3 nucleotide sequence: TGTGCCAGCAGTGAGGGTGACAGGGGTTACGGAACTAATGAAAAACTGTTTTTT.

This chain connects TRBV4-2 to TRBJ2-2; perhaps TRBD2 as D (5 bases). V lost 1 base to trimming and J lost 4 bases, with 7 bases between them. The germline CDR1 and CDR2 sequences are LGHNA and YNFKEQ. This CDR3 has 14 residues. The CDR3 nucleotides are TGTGCCAGCAGCCAAGCAGGACTCACCGGGGAGCTGTTTTTT. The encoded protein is CASSQAGLTGELFF.

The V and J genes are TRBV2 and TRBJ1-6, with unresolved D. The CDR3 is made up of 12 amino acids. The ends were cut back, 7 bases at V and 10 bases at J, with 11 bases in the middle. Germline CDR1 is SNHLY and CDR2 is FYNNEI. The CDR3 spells CASKAGSSPLHF. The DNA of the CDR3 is TGTGCCAGCAAAGCGGGCTCCTCACCCCTCCACTTT. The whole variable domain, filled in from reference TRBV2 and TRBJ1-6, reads EPEVTQTPSHQVTQMGQEVILRCVPISNHLYFYWYRQILGQKVEFLVSFYNNEISEKSEIFDDQFSVERPDGSNFTLKIRSTKLEDSAMYFCASKAGSSPLHFGNGTRLTVT.

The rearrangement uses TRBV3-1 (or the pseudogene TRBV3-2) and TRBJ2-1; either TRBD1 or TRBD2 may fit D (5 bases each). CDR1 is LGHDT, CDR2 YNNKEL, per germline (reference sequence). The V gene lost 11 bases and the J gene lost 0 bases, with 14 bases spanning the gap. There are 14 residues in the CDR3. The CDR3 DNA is TGTGCCGCTAGTTGGGGGAGCTCCTACAATGAGCAGTTCTTC. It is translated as CAASWGSSYNEQFF.

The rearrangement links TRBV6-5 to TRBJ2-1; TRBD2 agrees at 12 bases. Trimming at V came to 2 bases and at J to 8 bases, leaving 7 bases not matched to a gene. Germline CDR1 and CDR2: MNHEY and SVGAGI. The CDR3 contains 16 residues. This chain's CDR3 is CASSYGLAGGPDEQFF. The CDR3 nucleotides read TGTGCCAGCAGTTACGGGCTAGCGGGGGGGCCGGATGAGCAGTTCTTC.

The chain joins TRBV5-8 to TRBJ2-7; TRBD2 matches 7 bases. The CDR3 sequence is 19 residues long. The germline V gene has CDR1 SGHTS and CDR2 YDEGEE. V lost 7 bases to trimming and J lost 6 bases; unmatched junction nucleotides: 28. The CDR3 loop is CASPYPPGTTLGPLGEQYF. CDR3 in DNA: TGTGCCAGCCCCTACCCCCCAGGGACTACCCTCGGTCCCTTGGGCGAGCAGTACTTC.

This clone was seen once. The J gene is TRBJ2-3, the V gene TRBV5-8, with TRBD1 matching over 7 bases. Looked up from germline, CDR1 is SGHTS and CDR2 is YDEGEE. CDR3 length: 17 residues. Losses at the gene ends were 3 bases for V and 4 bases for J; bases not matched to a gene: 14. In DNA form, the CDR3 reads TGTGCCAGCAGCTCTCGGGACAGCGTATCTCTGGCAGATACGCAGTATTTT. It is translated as CASSSRDSVSLADTQYF.

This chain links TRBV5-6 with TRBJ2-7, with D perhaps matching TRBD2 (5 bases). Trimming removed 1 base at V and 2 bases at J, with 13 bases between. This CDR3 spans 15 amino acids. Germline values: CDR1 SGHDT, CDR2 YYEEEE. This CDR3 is CASSLPDVRAYEQYF. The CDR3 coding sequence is TGTGCCAGCAGCTTGCCGGACGTGCGGGCCTACGAGCAGTACTTC. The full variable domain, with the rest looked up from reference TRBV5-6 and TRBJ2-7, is DAGVTQSPTHLIKTRGQQVTLRCSPKSGHDTVSWYQQALGQGPQFIFQYYEEEERQRGNFPDRFSGHQFPNYSSELNVNALLLGDSALYLCASSLPDVRAYEQYFGPGTRLTVT.

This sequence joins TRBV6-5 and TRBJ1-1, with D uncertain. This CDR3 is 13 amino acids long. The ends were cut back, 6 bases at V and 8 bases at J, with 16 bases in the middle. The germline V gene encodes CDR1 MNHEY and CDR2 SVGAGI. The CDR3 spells CASRQPGWREAFF. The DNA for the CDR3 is TGTGCCAGCAGACAACCCGGGTGGAGGGAAGCTTTCTTT.